A selection of T cell receptor beta chains follows, all from one sample in a study of cytomegalovirus exposure and HLA in healthy donors. Produced via immunoSEQ multiplex PCR; TCRdb's table is partial and in-frame only. The sample lists fewer than 85,000 clones, around 94% occurring once. Source material: PBMCs. The receptor set was obtained from a woman under 30 in good health and CMV-seronegative. The CDR3 runs from the conserved cysteine through the conserved F or W. The order of the fields is D gene, clone size, V gene, J gene, CDR3 DNA, CDR3 protein. The D gene is left open where the match is weak. Size is stated for part of the rows, as once, few or many counts, or as a class when the clone is expanded.

>TRBD2|-|TRBV5-1|TRBJ2-3
TGCGCCAGCAGCGCCTTGAGCGGGGGCAAGGATACGCAGTATTTT
CASSALSGGKDTQYF
>-|-|TRBV9|TRBJ1-5
TGTGCCAGCAGCGCCCGACATTTCAATCAGCCCCAGCATTTT
CASSARHFNQPQHF
>TRBD1|-|TRBV6-5|TRBJ1-6
TGTGCCAGCAGTTACTCGGGACAGGTATATTCACCCCTCCACTTT
CASSYSGQVYSPLHF
>-|-|TRBV7-2|TRBJ1-2
TGTGCCAGCAGCTTACCACAGGGTTATGGCTACACCTTC
CASSLPQGYGYTF
>-|-|TRBV11-1|TRBJ2-7
TGTGCCAGCAGCTTCGAGGGGGTTTCCTACGAGCAGTACTTC
CASSFEGVSYEQYF
>TRBD1|-|TRBV18|TRBJ2-7
TGTGCCAGCTCACCACGAGGGACAGGGCTTTCCTACGAGCAGTACTTC
CASSPRGTGLSYEQYF
>-|-|TRBV27|TRBJ2-7
TGTGCCAGCAGACCAAGGGACTCTCTTCAACCTAGCTCCTACGAGCAGTACTTC
CASRPRDSLQPSSYEQYF
>-|-|TRBV7-2|TRBJ2-6
TGTGCCAGCAGCTTGAGTTTCTCTGGGGCCAACGTCCTGACTTTC
CASSLSFSGANVLTF
>TRBD2|once|TRBV11-2|TRBJ2-2
TGTGCCAGCAGCTCGGTGGTTAGCGGGTGGGTCACCGGGGAGCTGTTTTTT
CASSSVVSGWVTGELFF
>TRBD1|-|TRBV6-1|TRBJ1-1
TGTGCCAGCAGCCGACAGGGGTTCACTGAAGCTTTCTTT
CASSRQGFTEAFF
>-|-|TRBV30|TRBJ1-5
TGTGCCTGGGCTGGACAGAGCAATCAGCCCCAGCATTTT
CAWAGQSNQPQHF
>TRBD1|-|TRBV4-3|TRBJ2-1
TGCGCCAGCAGCCGCATACTAGGGGGACAGGGGAATGAGCAGTTCTTC
CASSRILGGQGNEQFF
>TRBD1|-|TRBV6-6|TRBJ1-2
TGTGCCAGCAGTCCGGGACAGGGCGTTAATTTGTATGGCTACACCTTC
CASSPGQGVNLYGYTF
>-|-|TRBV6-5|TRBJ2-5
TGTGCCAGCAGTTACGGGTTTGGGGGGGGCTGGGAGACCCAGTACTTC
CASSYGFGGGWETQYF
>TRBD2|-|TRBV30|TRBJ2-6
TGTGCCTGGAGTGTACTGGGTCAGCGGGGGTCCTCTGGGGCCAACGTCCTGACTTTC
CAWSVLGQRGSSGANVLTF
>TRBD2|-|TRBV4-2|TRBJ2-3
TGTGCCAGCAGCCAAGGGCTAGCGGGACTTAGCACAGATACGCAGTATTTT
CASSQGLAGLSTDTQYF
>-|-|TRBV27|TRBJ2-1
TGTGCCAGCAGGTCCATGGCCGCCGGAGACAATGAGCAGTTCTTC
CASRSMAAGDNEQFF
>TRBD2|-|TRBV4-3|TRBJ2-7
TGCGCCAGCAGCCAAGTGCCTAGCGGGGGGTCGAGCTCCTACGAGCAGTACTTC
CASSQVPSGGSSSYEQYF
>-|-|TRBV6-4|TRBJ1-5
TGTGCCAGCAGTGACGGCGGGGGGCAGCCCCAGCATTTT
CASSDGGGQPQHF
>-|-|TRBV11-3|TRBJ2-3
TGTGCCAGCAGCTTAGGAAAGACAGGTCTGGCAGATACGCAGTATTTT
CASSLGKTGLADTQYF
>-|-|TRBV10-3|TRBJ1-1
TGTGCCATCAGTGTTGGGGCTGGGAGGGGCACTGAAGCTTTCTTT
CAISVGAGRGTEAFF
>TRBD1|-|TRBV28|TRBJ2-3
TGTGCCAGCAGTTATGGCCTTGGACAGGATTACTTCACAGATACGCAGTATTTT
CASSYGLGQDYFTDTQYF
>TRBD2|-|TRBV7-9|TRBJ2-1
TGTGCCAGCAGCGCCATAGCGGGGGGGCTCAATGAGCAGTTCTTC
CASSAIAGGLNEQFF
>-|-|TRBV2|TRBJ2-7
TGTGCCAGCAGGGGGCGGGGCTCCTACGAGCAGTACTTC
CASRGRGSYEQYF
>-|-|TRBV2|TRBJ1-2
TGTGCCAGTATCGCGGGGGGGGGCTATGGCTACACCTTC
CASIAGGGYGYTF
>TRBD2|-|TRBV27|TRBJ2-1
TGTGCCAGCAATCATCGGGGGGCGCGGGGGGTCAATGAGCAGTTCTTC
CASNHRGARGVNEQFF
>TRBD1|-|TRBV6-5|TRBJ1-2
TGTGCCAGCGGGCGCCGGGACAGGGGTAAAGGCTACACCTTC
CASGRRDRGKGYTF
>TRBD2|-|TRBV6-4|TRBJ2-4
TGTGCCAGCAGTGAGGAAGCGGGGGGGGCCAAAAACATTCAGTACTTC
CASSEEAGGAKNIQYF
>-|-|TRBV21-1|TRBJ2-7
TGTGCCAGCAACCCTGGACTAGCGGGGAGGAGCTCCTACGAGCAGTACTTC
CASNPGLAGRSSYEQYF
>-|once|TRBV4-1|TRBJ2-2
TGCGCCAGCAGCCAAGGACAGGCAACCGGGGAGCTGTTTTTT
CASSQGQATGELFF